These 10 T cell receptor beta chains were all obtained from the same sample, sequenced in a study of blood T cell repertoires in COVID-19. Method: immunoSEQ multiplex PCR; TCRdb's copy keeps in-frame clones and lacks some. The sample has 40,000 to 55,000 clones, about 81% seen once; the top ten hold approximately 2.5%. The sequencing input was peripheral blood. Every receptor here comes from a man aged 45-65 years with acute or convalescent COVID-19.

The V call is TRBV7-6, the J call TRBJ2-1; weak D call: TRBD2 (6 bases). Looked up from germline, CDR1 is SGHVS and CDR2 is FNYEAQ. V was pared by 2 bases and J by 8 bases, with 10 bases between. The CDR3 spans 13 residues. CDR3 in amino acids: CASSLNGEDEQFF. The CDR3 DNA follows: TGTGCCAGCAGCTTAAACGGGGAGGATGAGCAGTTCTTC.

The V gene is TRBV28, the J gene TRBJ2-2; no definite D call. Germline lookup yields CDR1 MDHEN and CDR2 SYDVKM. The CDR3 extends over 17 amino acids. V was pared by 1 base and J by 2 bases, with 14 bases between. CDR3 DNA: TGTGCCAGCAGTTTATTAGTGGTGTCCGCAAACACCGGGGAGCTGTTTTTT. It specifies CASSLLVVSANTGELFF.

The chain employs TRBV19 and TRBJ1-1; tentative D call: TRBD1 (6 bases). Germline V gene lookup returns CDR1 LNHDA and CDR2 SQIVND (reference sequence). The CDR3 has 12 amino acids. V was pared by 10 bases and J by 5 bases, with 14 bases between. Written as DNA, the CDR3 is TGTGCCACCTCAACAGGGCGGACTGAAGCTTTCTTT. This codes for CATSTGRTEAFF.

The chain combines TRBV6-5 with TRBJ2-7; 8 bases match TRBD1. There are 12 residues in the CDR3. After removal of 10 bases from V and 3 bases from J, the junction contained 5 bases not matched to a gene. In germline, CDR1 is MNHEY, CDR2 SVGAGI. CDR3 coding DNA: TGTGCCACCGCCGACAGGGGCTACGAGCAGTACTTC. Residues: CATADRGYEQYF.

This clone has a handful of counts. The V gene is TRBV9, the J gene TRBJ2-7; D may be TRBD1 (5 bases). The CDR3 runs 14 residues. V was cut by 0 bases and J by 0 bases, with 7 bases left in between. Germline CDR1 SGDLS, CDR2 YYNGEE. The CDR3 DNA follows: TGTGCCAGCAGCGTAGGACAGACCTCCTACGAGCAGTACTTC. As protein: CASSVGQTSYEQYF.

The chain joins TRBV7-9 to TRBJ2-3; TRBD2 aligns across 9 bases. The J segment lost 5 bases and the V segment lost 5 bases, leaving 8 bases of the junction unmatched. Germline V gene sequence: CDR1 SEHNR, CDR2 FQNEAQ (reference sequence). The CDR3 totals 15 residues. Here the CDR3 DNA reads TGTGCCAGCAGCGCCAGCGGGGGGCCGGGAGATACGCAGTATTTT. Its translation is CASSASGGPGDTQYF.

The chain uses TRBV18 and TRBJ1-1, with 7 bases that match TRBD1. The trim removed 3 bases at V and 4 bases at J, leaving 11 bases unmatched. Germline assignment: CDR1 KGHSH and CDR2 LQKENI. This CDR3 has 16 amino acids. The CDR3 bases are TGTGCCAGCTCACCTTCCCAGGGGGAAGGGGGCACTGAAGCTTTCTTT. Translating gives CASSPSQGEGGTEAFF.

V gene TRBV18 combines with J gene TRBJ2-5, with TRBD1 matching 8 bases. This CDR3 is 17 amino acids long. The V gene end was trimmed by 3 bases and the J gene end by 2 bases; junction bases not matched to a gene: 11. Germline loops: CDR1 KGHSH, CDR2 LQKENI. The CDR3 region is CASSPFAGQASQETQYF. CDR3 bases: TGTGCCAGCTCACCGTTCGCGGGACAGGCCTCACAAGAGACCCAGTACTTC.

The chain uses TRBV5-1 and TRBJ2-3; D gene ambiguous. CDR3 size: 12 residues. V was trimmed by 0 bases and J by 5 bases, leaving 4 bases between them. From germline, CDR1 is SGHRS and CDR2 YFSETQ. In DNA form, the CDR3 reads TGCGCCAGCAGCTTGGCCCAAGATACGCAGTATTTT. Amino acids: CASSLAQDTQYF.

The CDR3 nucleotides are TGTGCCAGCAGCCAGCCACAGGGGCGCCCATCTTACGAGCAGTACTTC. Translated, it gives CASSQPQGRPSYEQYF. The gene calls are TRBV3-1 (or the pseudogene TRBV3-2) and TRBJ2-7, with TRBD1 matching over 7 bases. CDR3 length: 16 amino acids. Germline V lookup: CDR1 LGHDT, CDR2 YNNKEL (reference sequence). V was pared by 3 bases and J by 4 bases, with 12 bases of the junction left unmatched.